The T cell receptor (beta chain) described here comes from a study of blood T cell repertoires in COVID-19. V lost 6 bases and J lost 5; bases outside the gene matches: 10. From germline, CDR1 is MNHEY and CDR2 SVGAGI. The CDR3 length is 15 residues. This table comes from immunoSEQ multiplex PCR, and its TCRdb copy is limited to in-frame clones, with some not included. The data show some 160,000 clones, more than 75% seen once. Sequencing was done on a sample of peripheral blood. The chain carries TRBV6-5 and TRBJ1-1, with TRBD1 matching over 9 bases. This sequence was found in a man between 50 and 59 years old who had recovered from COVID-19. The CDR3 DNA reads TGTGCCAGCAGCTATTGGGACAGGGACGGGACTGAAGCTTTCTTT. This gives the protein CASSYWDRDGTEAFF.